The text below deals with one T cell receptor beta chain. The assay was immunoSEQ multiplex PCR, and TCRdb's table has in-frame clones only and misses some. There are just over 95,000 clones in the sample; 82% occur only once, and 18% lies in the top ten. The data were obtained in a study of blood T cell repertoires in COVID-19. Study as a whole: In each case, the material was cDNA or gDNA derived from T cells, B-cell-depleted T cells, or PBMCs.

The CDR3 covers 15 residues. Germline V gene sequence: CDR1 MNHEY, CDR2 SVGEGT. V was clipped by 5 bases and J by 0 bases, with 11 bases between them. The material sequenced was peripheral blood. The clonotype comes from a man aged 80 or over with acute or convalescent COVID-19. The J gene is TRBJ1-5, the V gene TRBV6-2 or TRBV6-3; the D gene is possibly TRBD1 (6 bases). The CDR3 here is CASSAQGFSNQPQHF. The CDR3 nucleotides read TGTGCCAGCAGTGCACAGGGATTTAGCAATCAGCCCCAGCATTTT.